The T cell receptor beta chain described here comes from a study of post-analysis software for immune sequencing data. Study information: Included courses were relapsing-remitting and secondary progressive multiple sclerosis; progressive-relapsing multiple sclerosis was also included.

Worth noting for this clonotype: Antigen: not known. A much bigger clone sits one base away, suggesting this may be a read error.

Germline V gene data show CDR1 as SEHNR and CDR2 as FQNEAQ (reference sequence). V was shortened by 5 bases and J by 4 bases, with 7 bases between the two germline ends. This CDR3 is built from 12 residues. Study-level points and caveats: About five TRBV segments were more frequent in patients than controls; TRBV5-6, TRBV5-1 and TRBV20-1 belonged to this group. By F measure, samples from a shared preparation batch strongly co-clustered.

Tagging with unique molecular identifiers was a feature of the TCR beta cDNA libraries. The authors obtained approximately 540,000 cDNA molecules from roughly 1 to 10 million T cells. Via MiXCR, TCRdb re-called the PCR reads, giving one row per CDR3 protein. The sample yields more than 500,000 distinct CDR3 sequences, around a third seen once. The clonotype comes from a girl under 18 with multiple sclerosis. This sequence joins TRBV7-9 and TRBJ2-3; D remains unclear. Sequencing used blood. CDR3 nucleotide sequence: TGTGCCAGCAGCCCACCCCCAGATACGCAGTATTTT. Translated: CASSPPPDTQYF. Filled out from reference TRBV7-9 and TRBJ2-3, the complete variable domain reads DTGVSQNPRHKITKRGQNVTFRCDPISEHNRLYWYRQTLGQGPEFLTYFQNEAQLEKSRLLSDRFSAERPKGSFSTLEIQRTEQGDSAMYLCASSPPPDTQYFGPGTRLTVL.